Presented here are 29 T cell receptor beta chains from one specimen sequenced in a study of vaccination and CD4 T cells after COVID-19. These TCRs are of unknown antigen specificity. Sample time point: late sampling 161 to 241 days after vaccination in a few convalescent patients. Treatment specified: roughly ten-day PBMC culture with coronavirus spike peptide pools or control peptides (ViraFEST assay). The Oncomine TCR Beta short-read assay sequenced DNA from cultured CD4+ T cells. From the PCR reads, TCRdb called clonotypes with MiXCR, one entry per CDR3 protein. The data contain some 19,000 distinct CDR3 sequences, about 51% of them seen just once; the ten biggest clones take up approximately 22%. Specimen: CD4+ T cells from blood, cultured in vitro, collected about 7 months after SARS-CoV-2 vaccination. These receptors all stem from a human donor who had recovered from COVID-19.

This chain connects TRBV7-3 to TRBJ2-7; the D gene is possibly TRBD2 (6 bases). Trimming shortened V by 1 base and J by 7 bases, and 11 bases separated the two germline ends. This CDR3 is built from 13 residues. Germline CDR1 reads SGHTA; CDR2 reads FQGTGA. The CDR3 sequence is CASSLNDGGEQYF. CDR3 nucleotide sequence: TGTGCCAGCAGCTTAAACGACGGAGGGGAGCAGTACTTC.

J is TRBJ2-7 and V is TRBV6-2 or TRBV6-3; D uncertain. Per the germline V gene, CDR1 is MNHEY and CDR2 is SVGEGT. Trimming removed 0 bases at V and 7 bases at J, with 10 bases between. The CDR3 has 13 residues. The CDR3 loop is CASSYSALTEQYF. CDR3 DNA sequence: TGTGCCAGCAGTTACTCGGCGCTAACGGAGCAGTACTTC.

The chain couples TRBV2 to TRBJ2-5; D is undetermined. V dropped 6 bases and J dropped 4 bases, with 18 bases sitting between them. Germline CDR1 and CDR2: SNHLY and FYNNEI. This CDR3 has 15 amino acids. CDR3 bases: TGTGCCAGCAGGAAGGGTTTTGGGGTTGGAGAGACCCAGTACTTC. Translating it yields CASRKGFGVGETQYF.

Only a few counts were recorded for this clonotype. This chain connects TRBV20-1 to TRBJ2-3; 9 positions match TRBD2. The CDR3 loop spans 15 amino acids. The V and J ends lost 5 bases and 4 bases, in that order; junction bases with no gene match: 10. Per germline, CDR1 DFQATT and CDR2 SNEGSKA (reference sequence). DNA for the CDR3: TGCAGTGCTGTTGCTAGCGGGAATAGCCCAGATACGCAGTATTTT. Its protein product is CSAVASGNSPDTQYF.

The CDR3 coding sequence is TGTGCCAGCAACACAGGGGGCGCGGCTGGGGCCAACGTCCTGACTTTC. Translated, it gives CASNTGGAAGANVLTF. The J gene is TRBJ2-6, the V gene TRBV6-1; the match to TRBD1 covers 9 bases. The J segment lost 2 bases and the V segment lost 7 bases, leaving 6 bases of the junction unmatched. CDR1 MNHNS and CDR2 SASEGT come from the germline V gene. This CDR3 contains 16 residues.

This chain uses TRBV6-1 with TRBJ2-4; the D gene is possibly TRBD2 (6 bases). The CDR3 contains 13 residues. CDR1 is MNHNS, CDR2 SASEGT, per germline. With 7 bases removed from V and 8 bases from J, the gap between germline ends came to 15 bases. CDR3 residues: CASIRTSGDIQYF. DNA for the CDR3: TGTGCCAGCATCCGTACCTCGGGGGACATTCAGTACTTC.

The chain links TRBV20-1 to TRBJ1-3, with D possibly being TRBD1 (5 bases). CDR3 length: 14 residues. V was pared by 1 base and J by 0 bases, with 7 bases between. Germline loops: CDR1 DFQATT, CDR2 SNEGSKA (reference sequence). The CDR3 nucleotides are TGCAGTGCTAGAGGGGGCCACTCTGGAAACACCATATATTTT. Its protein product is CSARGGHSGNTIYF.

CDR3 nucleotides: TGTGCCATCGGCCCAGGCACCGGGGAGCTGTTTTTT. It yields the protein CAIGPGTGELFF. The chain uses TRBV6-1 and TRBJ2-2; D unresolved. Trimming stripped 10 bases from V and 4 bases from J, with 10 bases between. Germline CDR1 MNHNS, CDR2 SASEGT. CDR3 length: 12 amino acids.

The chain joins TRBV5-6 to TRBJ2-7, with no clear D. This CDR3 is 13 amino acids long. The germline CDR1 and CDR2 sequences are SGHDT and YYEEEE. The V and J ends lost 1 base and 2 bases respectively, with 7 bases between them. The CDR3: CASSLLEAYEQYF. CDR3 DNA: TGTGCCAGCAGCTTGTTAGAAGCCTACGAGCAGTACTTC.

The V and J genes are TRBV7-9 and TRBJ1-6; D unresolved. This CDR3 comprises 12 residues. Looked up from germline, CDR1 is SEHNR and CDR2 is FQNEAQ (reference sequence). The V and J ends lost 4 bases and 10 bases respectively, with 8 bases between them. CDR3 DNA sequence: TGTGCCAGCAGCTCTGTCCAGTCACCCCTCCACTTT. Protein: CASSSVQSPLHF.

This clonotype was detected only a few times. The rearrangement joins TRBV25-1 to TRBJ2-1; 15 bases map to TRBD2. V gave up 4 bases and J gave up 11 bases; unmatched junction bases: 9. Germline CDR1 is MGHDK and CDR2 is SYGVNS. This CDR3 comprises 16 residues. CDR3 coding DNA: TGTGCCAGCAGTGCAGGACTAGCGGGAGGGTCGGTTAAGCAGTTCTTC. Protein sequence: CASSAGLAGGSVKQFF. The variable domain in full, with the rest retrieved from reference TRBV25-1 and TRBJ2-1, is EADIYQTPRYLVIGTGKKITLECSQTMGHDKMYWYQQDPGMELHLIHYSYGVNSTEKGDLSSESTVSRIRTEHFPLTLESARPSHTSQYLCASSAGLAGGSVKQFFGPGTRLTVL.

CDR3 nucleotides: TGTGCCACCAGCAGAGATTGGGCCGAGGTAGTAGCTTTCTTT. Its protein product is CATSRDWAEVVAFF. The chain recombines TRBV15 with TRBJ1-1; no reliable D call. CDR1 and CDR2 from the germline V gene are LNHNV and YYDKDF (reference sequence). Between the trimmed V and J ends, which lost 0 bases and 10 bases, there was a span of 15 bases. The CDR3 loop spans 14 amino acids.

V is TRBV11-3 and J is TRBJ1-1; 7 bases are a match to TRBD1. This CDR3 region has 16 residues. Trimming removed 5 bases from V and 2 bases from J; junction bases left unmatched: 11. The germline V gene has CDR1 SGHNT and CDR2 YENEEA. CDR3 sequence (DNA): TGTGCCAGCAGCGAATCCTCGGGGACAGAAAACACTGAAGCTTTCTTT. Protein product: CASSESSGTENTEAFF. The full variable domain, in which reference TRBV11-3 and TRBJ1-1 provide the parts outside the CDR3, is EAGVVQSPRYKIIEKKQPVAFWCNPISGHNTLYWYLQNLGQGPELLIRYENEEAVDDSQLPKDRFSAERLKGVDSTLKIQPAELGDSAVYLCASSESSGTENTEAFFGQGTRLTVV.

The chain couples TRBV5-1 to TRBJ2-5; D might be TRBD2 (6 bases). Per germline, CDR1 SGHRS and CDR2 YFSETQ. Trimming took off 4 bases at V and 5 bases at J, with 15 bases between the two ends. The CDR3 sequence is 14 residues long. CDR3: CASSGGGLPETQYF. CDR3 coding DNA: TGCGCCAGCAGCGGCGGAGGGCTCCCCGAGACCCAGTACTTC.

The chain employs TRBV7-9 and TRBJ2-1; D possibly uses TRBD1 or TRBD2 (5 bases each). Germline V gives CDR1 SEHNR, CDR2 FQNEAQ (reference sequence). V gave up 8 bases and J gave up 0 bases, with 14 bases separating them. The CDR3 extends over 15 amino acids. The CDR3 region has the DNA TGTGCCAGCGGGGGTTGGAGAAGCTCCTACAATGAGCAGTTCTTC. Residues: CASGGWRSSYNEQFF.

The chain is built from TRBV4-1 and TRBJ2-5; unclear D gene. Germline CDR1 is MGHRA and CDR2 is YSYEKL. The CDR3 loop spans 11 amino acids. V lost 0 bases to trimming and J lost 4 bases, with 0 bases between them. The CDR3 region has the DNA TGCGCCAGCAGCCAAGAAGAGACCCAGTACTTC. It specifies CASSQEETQYF.

The chain uses TRBV20-1 and TRBJ2-5; 7 bases match TRBD2. The ends lost 3 bases at V and 5 bases at J; junction bases unmatched: 3. The CDR3 is 12 residues long. Germline V gene data show CDR1 as DFQATT and CDR2 as SNEGSKA (reference sequence). CDR3 sequence reads: CSASLAVETQYF. CDR3 bases: TGCAGTGCTAGCCTAGCGGTGGAGACCCAGTACTTC.

The chain is built from TRBV7-8 and TRBJ2-7; possibly TRBD1 for D (5 bases). V was pared by 5 bases and J by 6 bases, with 11 bases between. Germline V gene lookup returns CDR1 SGHVS and CDR2 FQNEAQ. This CDR3 has 12 amino acids. The CDR3 region has the DNA TGTGCCAGCAGCATTAGAAGGGGCGAGCAGTACTTC. Protein: CASSIRRGEQYF.

The rearrangement uses TRBV18 and TRBJ2-7; TRBD1 or TRBD2 may be the D gene (5 bases each). V lost 0 bases and J lost 0, with 9 bases in between. Germline V gives CDR1 KGHSH, CDR2 LQKENI. CDR3 length: 15 amino acids. For the CDR3, the DNA is TGTGCCAGCTCACCACCGTCAGGGAGCTCCTACGAGCAGTACTTC. It translates to CASSPPSGSSYEQYF.

CDR3 nucleotide sequence: TGTGCCACCAGCAGAGATATTGGCAGGGCTGGGGCCAACGTCCTGACTTTC. It specifies CATSRDIGRAGANVLTF. This chain links TRBV15 with TRBJ2-6, with D maybe TRBD1 (5 bases). The CDR3 is made up of 17 amino acids. Trimming took off 0 bases at V and 2 bases at J, with 11 bases between the two ends. From germline, CDR1 is LNHNV and CDR2 YYDKDF (reference sequence).

Here the CDR3 DNA reads TGCAGTGCCCTACAGGTTGGGGGCAATCAGCCCCAGCATTTT. As protein: CSALQVGGNQPQHF. V usage is TRBV20-1 and J usage is TRBJ1-5, with D maybe TRBD1 (5 bases). In germline, CDR1 is DFQATT, CDR2 SNEGSKA (reference sequence). Trimming took 6 bases from V and 2 from J, leaving 14 bases between them. The CDR3 totals 14 residues.

The count of this clonotype is one. This chain connects TRBV20-1 to TRBJ2-3; D remains ambiguous. Germline V gives CDR1 DFQATT, CDR2 SNEGSKA (reference sequence). The CDR3 extends over 14 amino acids. Trimming stripped 2 bases from V and 6 bases from J, with 15 bases between. The CDR3 protein is CSARIGIVEDTQYF. The CDR3 nucleotides are TGCAGTGCTAGAATCGGCATAGTAGAGGATACGCAGTATTTT.

This clonotype was detected once. The V and J genes are TRBV25-1 and TRBJ2-5; TRBD1 agrees at 11 bases. This CDR3 is 15 amino acids long. Germline V CDR1 and CDR2: MGHDK, SYGVNS. V lost 0 bases to trimming and J lost 5 bases; unmatched junction nucleotides: 2. The CDR3 protein is CASSEYWTGGETQYF. The CDR3 nucleotides read TGTGCCAGCAGTGAATACTGGACAGGGGGCGAGACCCAGTACTTC.

This clonotype was recorded a few times. V gene TRBV6-1 combines with J gene TRBJ2-3; D might be TRBD1 (6 bases). Germline values: CDR1 MNHNS, CDR2 SASEGT. The CDR3 consists of 13 residues. V was cut by 5 bases and J by 7 bases, with 13 bases left in between. The CDR3 DNA is TGTGCCAGCAGTCCGAGGGGGTTTAATACGCAGTATTTT. It translates to CASSPRGFNTQYF.

This clonotype has more than one count but fewer than ten. CDR3 residues: CASSRDWNTGELFF. The CDR3 region has the DNA TGTGCCAGCAGCCGAGACTGGAACACCGGGGAGCTGTTTTTT. V usage is TRBV7-2 and J usage is TRBJ2-2; D remains unclear. The germline CDR1 and CDR2 sequences are SGHTA and FQGNSA. The CDR3 has 14 amino acids. The germline V and J ends were trimmed by 5 bases and 1 base, with 8 bases remaining between them.

The rearrangement uses TRBV20-1 and TRBJ2-1, with TRBD2 as a possible D gene (5 bases). V was clipped by 3 bases and J by 10 bases, with 13 bases between them. The CDR3 has 12 residues. Germline assignment: CDR1 DFQATT and CDR2 SNEGSKA (reference sequence). Here the CDR3 reads CSASGPPGEQFF. The CDR3 DNA reads TGCAGTGCTAGCGGTCCGCCGGGGGAGCAGTTCTTC.

The gene calls are TRBV19 and TRBJ2-1; 7 bases are shared with TRBD1. The germline V gene encodes CDR1 LNHDA and CDR2 SQIVND (reference sequence). There are 16 residues in the CDR3. J gave up 1 base and V 5 bases, and 8 bases lay outside the gene matches. This CDR3 reads CASSLPPGQSYNEQFF. DNA of the CDR3: TGTGCCAGTAGTCTCCCACCGGGACAGTCCTACAATGAGCAGTTCTTC.

The CDR3 region has the DNA TGTGCCAGCAGCTTGGACACTAGCGGGAGTAAAGTATCCTACAATGAGCAGTTCTTC. It translates to CASSLDTSGSKVSYNEQFF. This chain connects TRBV5-4 to TRBJ2-1, with 11 bases identical to TRBD2. The junction had 9 bases not matched to a gene; V was cut back by 0 bases and J by 1 base. The CDR3 spans 19 residues. CDR1 and CDR2 from the germline V gene are SGHNT and YYREEE (reference sequence).

This chain joins TRBV24-1 and TRBJ2-3; 8 bases fit TRBD2. The ends lost 4 bases at V and 1 base at J; junction bases unmatched: 12. Germline V gives CDR1 KGHDR, CDR2 SFDVKD. This CDR3 comprises 18 residues. The CDR3 is CATSDPAPGLGGTDTQYF. In DNA form, the CDR3 reads TGTGCCACCAGTGACCCGGCTCCGGGACTAGGGGGCACAGATACGCAGTATTTT.